Listed below are T cell receptor beta chains from one sample, sequenced in a study of beta chain features in type 1 diabetes. Data came from immunoSEQ multiplex PCR; TCRdb stores just in-frame clones and leaves some out. This table holds roughly 400,000 clones, about 15% found once. The sequencing input was naive CD4+ T cells from blood. The receptors were sampled from a man aged 25 to 45 in good health. Each CDR3 is given with its conserved first and last residue. Fields, in order: J gene, clone size, D gene, V gene, CDR3 protein, CDR3 DNA. D genes are given only for firm matches. The listing skips clone size in some rows; elsewhere it reads once, few, many or a size class.

j_gene: TRBJ2-1; abundance: NA; d_gene: NA; v_gene: TRBV5-6; CDR3aa: CASSPRARREEQFF; CDR3nt: TGTGCCAGCAGCCCGAGGGCCCGAAGGGAGGAGCAGTTCTTC
j_gene: TRBJ2-7; abundance: few; d_gene: TRBD2; v_gene: TRBV4-3; CDR3aa: CASSPGLAGVYEQYF; CDR3nt: TGCGCCAGCAGCCCCGGACTAGCGGGGGTATACGAGCAGTACTTC
j_gene: TRBJ1-1; abundance: few; d_gene: TRBD1; v_gene: TRBV6-5; CDR3aa: CASTFMGTANTEAFF; CDR3nt: TGTGCCAGCACCTTTATGGGGACAGCGAACACTGAAGCTTTCTTT
j_gene: TRBJ1-2; abundance: few; d_gene: NA; v_gene: TRBV20-1; CDR3aa: CSASKVDGYTF; CDR3nt: TGCAGTGCTTCTAAGGTCGATGGCTACACCTTC
j_gene: TRBJ2-5; abundance: NA; d_gene: NA; v_gene: TRBV5-1; CDR3aa: CASSLGFVETQYF; CDR3nt: TGCGCCAGCAGCTTAGGTTTCGTGGAGACCCAGTACTTC
j_gene: TRBJ2-5; abundance: few; d_gene: NA; v_gene: TRBV5-1; CDR3aa: CASSLGSLQETQYF; CDR3nt: TGCGCCAGCAGCTTGGGGAGCCTCCAAGAGACCCAGTACTTC
j_gene: TRBJ1-1; abundance: few; d_gene: TRBD1; v_gene: TRBV30; CDR3aa: CAWSVRTGKNTEAFF; CDR3nt: TGTGCCTGGAGTGTACGGACAGGAAAGAACACTGAAGCTTTCTTT
j_gene: TRBJ1-2; abundance: NA; d_gene: NA; v_gene: TRBV30; CDR3aa: CAWSVRQVSIYGYTF; CDR3nt: TGTGCCTGGAGTGTACGTCAGGTCTCGATCTATGGCTACACCTTC
j_gene: TRBJ1-6; abundance: NA; d_gene: NA; v_gene: TRBV4-3; CDR3aa: CASSQTPGANSPLHF; CDR3nt: TGCGCCAGCAGCCAAACTCCAGGGGCGAATTCACCCCTCCACTTT
j_gene: TRBJ2-3; abundance: few; d_gene: NA; v_gene: TRBV19; CDR3aa: CASSIGTEVTDTQYF; CDR3nt: TGTGCCAGTAGTATAGGGACTGAAGTCACAGATACGCAGTATTTT
j_gene: TRBJ2-5; abundance: few; d_gene: NA; v_gene: TRBV5-1; CDR3aa: CASKSGMYQETQYF; CDR3nt: TGCGCCAGCAAGAGCGGAATGTACCAAGAGACCCAGTACTTC
j_gene: TRBJ2-1; abundance: NA; d_gene: NA; v_gene: TRBV30; CDR3aa: CAWSAGNEQFF; CDR3nt: TGTGCCTGGAGTGCAGGTAATGAGCAGTTCTTC
j_gene: TRBJ2-6; abundance: few; d_gene: NA; v_gene: TRBV4-2; CDR3aa: CASSQRGSGANVLTF; CDR3nt: TGTGCCAGCAGCCAACGCGGCTCTGGGGCCAACGTCCTGACTTTC
j_gene: TRBJ1-2; abundance: NA; d_gene: TRBD1; v_gene: TRBV9; CDR3aa: CASSALPGTETYGYTF; CDR3nt: TGTGCCAGCAGCGCCCTTCCCGGGACAGAGACCTATGGCTACACCTTC
j_gene: TRBJ2-5; abundance: few; d_gene: NA; v_gene: TRBV18; CDR3aa: CASSPGVETQYF; CDR3nt: TGTGCCAGCTCACCCGGCGTAGAGACCCAGTACTTC
j_gene: TRBJ2-2; abundance: NA; d_gene: NA; v_gene: TRBV7-3; CDR3aa: CASSASPSGTGGNTGELFF; CDR3nt: TGTGCCAGCAGCGCCTCCCCGTCCGGGACCGGCGGTAACACCGGGGAGCTGTTTTTT
j_gene: TRBJ2-3; abundance: many; d_gene: NA; v_gene: TRBV25-1; CDR3aa: CASSVTASTDTQYF; CDR3nt: TGTGCCAGCAGTGTAACGGCTAGCACAGATACGCAGTATTTT
j_gene: TRBJ2-3; abundance: NA; d_gene: NA; v_gene: TRBV30; CDR3aa: CALIRDTQYF; CDR3nt: TGTGCCCTCATTCGAGATACGCAGTATTTT
j_gene: TRBJ2-2; abundance: few; d_gene: NA; v_gene: TRBV29-1; CDR3aa: CSVVGTGELFF; CDR3nt: TGCAGCGTTGTCGGGACCGGGGAGCTGTTTTTT
j_gene: TRBJ2-6; abundance: NA; d_gene: TRBD1; v_gene: TRBV9; CDR3aa: CASSAEGQGSGANVLTF; CDR3nt: TGTGCCAGCAGCGCCGAAGGACAGGGCTCTGGGGCCAACGTCCTGACTTTC
j_gene: TRBJ1-5; abundance: few; d_gene: NA; v_gene: TRBV30; CDR3aa: CAWSAGDSNQPQHF; CDR3nt: TGTGCCTGGAGCGCCGGAGACAGCAATCAGCCCCAGCATTTT
j_gene: TRBJ2-1; abundance: NA; d_gene: NA; v_gene: TRBV5-4; CDR3aa: CASSPAIKNGEQFF; CDR3nt: TGTGCCAGCAGCCCCGCGATCAAAAATGGAGAGCAGTTCTTC
j_gene: TRBJ1-2; abundance: few; d_gene: NA; v_gene: TRBV5-1; CDR3aa: CASSLVSYRVGGGGYTF; CDR3nt: TGCGCCAGCAGCTTGGTTTCTTACAGGGTCGGTGGAGGTGGCTACACCTTC
j_gene: TRBJ1-4; abundance: few; d_gene: TRBD1; v_gene: TRBV25-1; CDR3aa: CASRRTGGSEKLFF; CDR3nt: TGTGCCAGCAGGAGGACAGGGGGTAGTGAAAAACTGTTTTTT
j_gene: TRBJ2-1; abundance: few; d_gene: NA; v_gene: TRBV30; CDR3aa: CAWAAANEQFF; CDR3nt: TGTGCCTGGGCGGCGGCTAATGAGCAGTTCTTC
j_gene: TRBJ2-4; abundance: NA; d_gene: NA; v_gene: TRBV25-1; CDR3aa: CASSAGNIQYF; CDR3nt: TGTGCCAGCAGTGCGGGGAACATTCAGTACTTC
j_gene: TRBJ2-1; abundance: NA; d_gene: NA; v_gene: TRBV7-3; CDR3aa: CASSPGGGLGTGFF; CDR3nt: TGTGCCAGCAGCCCAGGAGGCGGCTTAGGCACGGGGTTCTTC
j_gene: TRBJ2-7; abundance: few; d_gene: NA; v_gene: TRBV7-2; CDR3aa: CASSLMDGFAHEQYF; CDR3nt: TGTGCCAGCAGCTTAATGGATGGGTTTGCGCACGAGCAGTACTTC
j_gene: TRBJ2-4; abundance: few; d_gene: NA; v_gene: TRBV19; CDR3aa: CASSIGEVTIQYF; CDR3nt: TGTGCCAGTAGTATAGGCGAGGTAACCATTCAGTACTTC
j_gene: TRBJ2-4; abundance: many; d_gene: TRBD1; v_gene: TRBV10-3; CDR3aa: CAISDPRGLGKNIQYF; CDR3nt: TGTGCCATCAGTGACCCCAGGGGGCTCGGCAAAAACATTCAGTACTTC
j_gene: TRBJ2-3; abundance: NA; d_gene: TRBD1; v_gene: TRBV5-1; CDR3aa: CASSSGTGNTDTQYF; CDR3nt: TGCGCCAGCAGCTCCGGGACAGGGAACACAGATACGCAGTATTTT
j_gene: TRBJ2-1; abundance: NA; d_gene: TRBD2; v_gene: TRBV7-2; CDR3aa: CASSYRRLAGMNEQFF; CDR3nt: TGTGCCAGCAGCTACCGACGACTAGCGGGGATGAATGAGCAGTTCTTC
j_gene: TRBJ2-1; abundance: NA; d_gene: NA; v_gene: TRBV7-8; CDR3aa: CASSPLIGSSYNEQFF; CDR3nt: TGTGCCAGCAGCCCACTTATCGGCAGCTCCTACAATGAGCAGTTCTTC
j_gene: TRBJ1-4; abundance: few; d_gene: NA; v_gene: TRBV30; CDR3aa: CAWRNSLNEKLFF; CDR3nt: TGTGCCTGGAGAAACAGCCTAAATGAAAAACTGTTTTTT
j_gene: TRBJ1-5; abundance: NA; d_gene: NA; v_gene: TRBV12-5; CDR3aa: CASGAGFQPQHF; CDR3nt: TGTGCTAGTGGGGCCGGGTTTCAGCCCCAGCATTTT
j_gene: TRBJ2-3; abundance: NA; d_gene: NA; v_gene: TRBV9; CDR3aa: CASSGSSTDTQYF; CDR3nt: TGTGCCAGCAGCGGCTCTAGCACAGATACGCAGTATTTT
j_gene: TRBJ1-2; abundance: few; d_gene: NA; v_gene: TRBV10-3; CDR3aa: CAIKGIYGYTF; CDR3nt: TGTGCCATCAAGGGGATCTATGGCTACACCTTC
j_gene: TRBJ2-2; abundance: NA; d_gene: NA; v_gene: TRBV7-9; CDR3aa: CASRGPRARGGTGELFF; CDR3nt: TGTGCCAGCAGGGGACCGAGGGCCAGAGGCGGCACCGGGGAGCTGTTTTTT
j_gene: TRBJ2-7; abundance: few; d_gene: NA; v_gene: TRBV5-1; CDR3aa: CASSLDPDYEQYF; CDR3nt: TGCGCCAGCAGCTTGGACCCCGACTACGAGCAGTACTTC
j_gene: TRBJ2-5; abundance: few; d_gene: TRBD2; v_gene: TRBV7-8; CDR3aa: CASSPQTSGGAATQYF; CDR3nt: TGTGCCAGCAGCCCACAGACTAGCGGGGGGGCCGCGACCCAGTACTTC
j_gene: TRBJ1-3; abundance: NA; d_gene: NA; v_gene: TRBV30; CDR3aa: CAWNRDSGNTIYF; CDR3nt: TGTGCCTGGAACAGGGATTCTGGAAACACCATATATTTT
j_gene: TRBJ2-1; abundance: few; d_gene: NA; v_gene: TRBV7-9; CDR3aa: CASSLWPIPNEQFF; CDR3nt: TGTGCCAGCAGCTTATGGCCTATACCCAATGAGCAGTTCTTC
j_gene: TRBJ1-1; abundance: NA; d_gene: NA; v_gene: TRBV29-1; CDR3aa: CSVEAGMNTEAFF; CDR3nt: TGCAGCGTTGAAGCAGGGATGAACACTGAAGCTTTCTTT
j_gene: TRBJ2-3; abundance: NA; d_gene: NA; v_gene: TRBV5-6; CDR3aa: CASSLAKRVSDTQYF; CDR3nt: TGTGCCAGCAGCTTGGCCAAGCGGGTGTCAGATACGCAGTATTTT
j_gene: TRBJ2-7; abundance: few; d_gene: NA; v_gene: TRBV6-5; CDR3aa: CASNRVSSYEQYF; CDR3nt: TGTGCCAGCAACAGGGTTAGCTCCTACGAGCAGTACTTC
j_gene: TRBJ1-1; abundance: few; d_gene: TRBD1; v_gene: TRBV7-6; CDR3aa: CASSLRQGGTEAFF; CDR3nt: TGTGCCAGCAGCTTAAGACAGGGAGGGACTGAAGCTTTCTTT
j_gene: TRBJ2-1; abundance: NA; d_gene: TRBD1; v_gene: TRBV25-1; CDR3aa: CASSETGPQFF; CDR3nt: TGTGCCAGCAGTGAGACAGGGCCCCAGTTCTTC
j_gene: TRBJ2-2; abundance: NA; d_gene: TRBD1; v_gene: TRBV23-1; CDR3aa: CASSQSVQGMAGELFF; CDR3nt: TGCGCCAGCAGTCAATCGGTACAGGGGATGGCCGGGGAGCTGTTTTTT